One and the same sample provided the 5 T cell receptor beta chains below, sequenced in a study of blood T cells in healthy people across ages. The authors ran a second PCR of about 6 to 12 cycles using a sample-barcoded 5' primer and a J-beta primer mix. Each CDR3 protein gets one entry after TCRdb re-called the 5' RACE reads with MiXCR. The data hold more than 700,000 distinct CDR3 sequences, with 35% to 50% observed a single time. The specimen sequenced was blood. Receptor source: a man aged 80 or over in good health.

In this sample, this clonotype turned up a few times. The V call is TRBV11-2, the J call TRBJ2-3; 7 bases map to TRBD2. The CDR3 has 15 amino acids. CDR1 is SGHAT and CDR2 is FQNNGV in the germline V gene. V trimming: 6 bases; J trimming: 0 bases; junction bases outside the gene matches: 6. CDR3 loop: CASSSLAVSTDTQYF. For the CDR3, the DNA is TGTGCCAGCAGTTCCCTAGCGGTTAGCACAGATACGCAGTATTTT. Together with reference TRBV11-2 and TRBJ2-3, the CDR3 gives the full variable domain: EAGVAQSPRYKIIEKRQSVAFWCNPISGHATLYWYQQILGQGPKLLIQFQNNGVVDDSQLPKDRFSAERLKGVDSTLKIQPAKLEDSAVYLCASSSLAVSTDTQYFGPGTRLTVL.

In this sample, this clonotype turned up a few times. The chain employs TRBV6-4 and TRBJ2-3; D uncertain. Looked up from germline, CDR1 is MRHNA and CDR2 is SNTAGT. CDR3 length equals 14 residues. V was shortened by 3 bases and J by 3 bases, with 10 bases between the two germline ends. In DNA form, the CDR3 reads TGTGCCAGCAGTGATCCACTTGCGACAGATACGCAGTATTTT. Residues: CASSDPLATDTQYF.

In this sample, this clonotype turned up once. This sequence joins TRBV24-1 and TRBJ2-3, with 7 bases identical to TRBD2. The CDR3 consists of 17 residues. CDR1 and CDR2 (germline): KGHDR, SFDVKD. V trimming: 0 bases; J trimming: 2 bases; junction bases outside the gene matches: 7. The CDR3 nucleotides are TGTGCCACCAGTGATTTGGGTGCTAGCGGAACCACAGATACGCAGTATTTT. This encodes CATSDLGASGTTDTQYF.

The chain recombines TRBV20-1 with TRBJ2-1; D might be TRBD2 (6 bases). This CDR3 spans 15 amino acids. The V end was cut by 6 bases, the J end by 5 bases, with 20 bases between. Germline values: CDR1 DFQATT, CDR2 SNEGSKA (reference sequence). CDR3 nucleotides: TGCAGTGCCCGAGGCGGGGCCCTACGAAACAATGAGCAGTTCTTC. It codes for CSARGGALRNNEQFF.

J is TRBJ1-1 and V is TRBV5-5; D not resolved. The germline gives CDR1 SGHKS, CDR2 YYEKEE (reference sequence). The CDR3 totals 14 residues. Deletions cut 5 bases from V and 0 bases from J, with 11 bases between. The CDR3 DNA follows: TGTGCCAGCAGTCAGGCAGGATTGAACACTGAAGCTTTCTTT. Its protein is CASSQAGLNTEAFF.